Listed below are T cell receptor beta chains from one sample, sequenced in a study of cytomegalovirus exposure and HLA in healthy donors. Clones were sequenced by immunoSEQ multiplex PCR, and TCRdb holds only the in-frame ones, with some missing. The sample has 130,000 or so clones; 75% are singletons. Sequencing was performed on PBMCs. Source of these receptors: a man aged 35 to 55 in good health and CMV-seronegative. Both conserved end residues are part of each CDR3. Each record gives: D gene, J gene, clone size, V gene, CDR3 DNA, CDR3 protein. D genes are given only for firm matches. Clone size is not always given. Where it is, it says once, few, many or a class for expanded clones.

D gene: .
J gene: TRBJ2-2
clone size: .
V gene: TRBV5-1
CDR3 DNA: TGCGCCAGCAGCTTGCTCCCCTCAACAGGGTCGGTCACCGGGGAGCTGTTTTTT
CDR3 protein: CASSLLPSTGSVTGELFF

D gene: TRBD1
J gene: TRBJ1-2
clone size: .
V gene: TRBV2
CDR3 DNA: TGTGCCAGCAGTTCGACAGGGGGCTGGGGCTACACCTTC
CDR3 protein: CASSSTGGWGYTF

D gene: TRBD2
J gene: TRBJ2-5
clone size: .
V gene: TRBV5-1
CDR3 DNA: TGCGCCAGCAGCTTGGCCACAGGACTAGCCCATCAAGAGACCCAGTACTTC
CDR3 protein: CASSLATGLAHQETQYF

D gene: .
J gene: TRBJ2-7
clone size: .
V gene: TRBV21-1
CDR3 DNA: TGTGCCAGCAGCAAAACGTCAGGGGACAGGGTCTACGAGCAGTACTTC
CDR3 protein: CASSKTSGDRVYEQYF

D gene: .
J gene: TRBJ1-1
clone size: .
V gene: TRBV6-6
CDR3 DNA: TGTGCCAGCACCCAACTCCCGAACACTGAAGCTTTCTTT
CDR3 protein: CASTQLPNTEAFF

D gene: .
J gene: TRBJ1-2
clone size: once
V gene: TRBV28
CDR3 DNA: TGTGCCAGCAGTTCACAGGGAGCCCCTACTAACTATGGCTACACCTTC
CDR3 protein: CASSSQGAPTNYGYTF

D gene: TRBD1
J gene: TRBJ1-6
clone size: few
V gene: TRBV4-3
CDR3 DNA: TGCGCCAGCAGCCCACGACAGGGCGCAGACTATAATTCACCCCTCCACTTT
CDR3 protein: CASSPRQGADYNSPLHF

D gene: .
J gene: TRBJ2-7
clone size: .
V gene: TRBV7-2
CDR3 DNA: TGTGCCAGCAGCTTGTCGGGGAACGAGCAGTACTTC
CDR3 protein: CASSLSGNEQYF

D gene: .
J gene: TRBJ1-1
clone size: .
V gene: TRBV6-1
CDR3 DNA: TGTGCCAGCAGGAAGGGGAGGGGGGGTGGGACTGAAGCTTTCTTT
CDR3 protein: CASRKGRGGGTEAFF

D gene: .
J gene: TRBJ2-2
clone size: .
V gene: TRBV19
CDR3 DNA: TGTGCCAGTACCAATCAGGGCGGCACCGGGGAGCTGTTTTTT
CDR3 protein: CASTNQGGTGELFF

D gene: .
J gene: TRBJ2-7
clone size: .
V gene: TRBV6-5
CDR3 DNA: TGTGCCAGCAGTTCACTGGGCTCCAAGCCGACCTACGAGCAGTACTTC
CDR3 protein: CASSSLGSKPTYEQYF

D gene: .
J gene: TRBJ2-1
clone size: .
V gene: TRBV7-3
CDR3 DNA: TGTGCCAGCAGCCCGGTACCAAGTGGGACTCCCTTGAATGAGCAGTTCTTC
CDR3 protein: CASSPVPSGTPLNEQFF

D gene: .
J gene: TRBJ1-2
clone size: .
V gene: TRBV11-2
CDR3 DNA: TGTGCCAGCAGCTTAGATCTTTCTAGGGACTTCTATGGCTACACCTTC
CDR3 protein: CASSLDLSRDFYGYTF

D gene: TRBD2
J gene: TRBJ2-3
clone size: .
V gene: TRBV4-3
CDR3 DNA: TGCGCCAGCAGCCAATGGGGCGGGGGGACAGATACGCAGTATTTT
CDR3 protein: CASSQWGGGTDTQYF

D gene: .
J gene: TRBJ2-7
clone size: few
V gene: TRBV4-1
CDR3 DNA: TGCGCCAGCAGCCCCTACGACGGGTACGAGCAGTACTTC
CDR3 protein: CASSPYDGYEQYF

D gene: TRBD1
J gene: TRBJ2-2
clone size: .
V gene: TRBV5-1
CDR3 DNA: TGCGCCAGCAGCCTGGGACAGCGAGCGAACACCGGGGAGCTGTTTTTT
CDR3 protein: CASSLGQRANTGELFF

D gene: .
J gene: TRBJ1-2
clone size: .
V gene: TRBV15
CDR3 DNA: TGTGCCACCAGCAGAGAAGAGGAGCCCATATATGGCTACACCTTC
CDR3 protein: CATSREEEPIYGYTF

D gene: .
J gene: TRBJ2-3
clone size: .
V gene: TRBV15
CDR3 DNA: TGTGCCACCAGCATAACAGATACGCAGTATTTT
CDR3 protein: CATSITDTQYF

D gene: TRBD1
J gene: TRBJ1-5
clone size: .
V gene: TRBV6-5
CDR3 DNA: TGTGCCAGCAGTTATGGACAGGGGAATCAGCCCCAGCATTTT
CDR3 protein: CASSYGQGNQPQHF

D gene: TRBD2
J gene: TRBJ2-1
clone size: .
V gene: TRBV5-1
CDR3 DNA: TGCGCCAGCAGCCACGGGGGGGGAGTTAATGAGCAGTTCTTC
CDR3 protein: CASSHGGGVNEQFF

D gene: TRBD2
J gene: TRBJ2-2
clone size: once
V gene: TRBV5-5
CDR3 DNA: TGTGCCAGCAGCTTGCGGCTAGCGGGGGGTATCACCCAGGCCGGGGAGCTGTTTTTT
CDR3 protein: CASSLRLAGGITQAGELFF

D gene: .
J gene: TRBJ1-4
clone size: medium-sized
V gene: TRBV5-6
CDR3 DNA: TGTGCCAGCAGCTTGGCCAATCGGGTCCCGGAGCAGGAAAAACTGTTTTTT
CDR3 protein: CASSLANRVPEQEKLFF

D gene: TRBD2
J gene: TRBJ2-5
clone size: .
V gene: TRBV5-1
CDR3 DNA: TGCGCCAGCAGCTTAACTAGCGGAGAGACCCAGTACTTC
CDR3 protein: CASSLTSGETQYF

D gene: TRBD1
J gene: TRBJ1-1
clone size: few
V gene: TRBV6-6
CDR3 DNA: TGTGCCAGCAGTCGACAGGGGCGGTGGACTGAAGCTTTCTTT
CDR3 protein: CASSRQGRWTEAFF

D gene: TRBD1
J gene: TRBJ2-3
clone size: .
V gene: TRBV6-5
CDR3 DNA: TGTGCCAGCAGTTGGCCGGGACAGGGGTCCACAGATACGCAGTATTTT
CDR3 protein: CASSWPGQGSTDTQYF

D gene: .
J gene: TRBJ2-7
clone size: few
V gene: TRBV18
CDR3 DNA: TGTGCCAGCTCACCAGTAGGAGGGAAAGCCTACGAGCAGTACTTC
CDR3 protein: CASSPVGGKAYEQYF

D gene: .
J gene: TRBJ2-3
clone size: .
V gene: TRBV12-5
CDR3 DNA: TGTGCTAGTACAAGGGGAACTGGGGGCGCACAAGCAGATACGCAGTATTTT
CDR3 protein: CASTRGTGGAQADTQYF

D gene: TRBD1
J gene: TRBJ2-3
clone size: .
V gene: TRBV6-6
CDR3 DNA: TGTGCCAGCAGGGGACAGGCTATAGATACGCAGTATTTT
CDR3 protein: CASRGQAIDTQYF

D gene: .
J gene: TRBJ1-6
clone size: .
V gene: TRBV9
CDR3 DNA: TGTGCCAGCAGCGTAGTAGAGTATAATTCACCCCTCCACTTT
CDR3 protein: CASSVVEYNSPLHF

D gene: .
J gene: TRBJ1-4
clone size: few
V gene: TRBV6-5
CDR3 DNA: TGTGCCAGCAGAAAAACAGGGTTCGGCGAAAAACTGTTTTTT
CDR3 protein: CASRKTGFGEKLFF

D gene: TRBD2
J gene: TRBJ2-7
clone size: once
V gene: TRBV19
CDR3 DNA: TGTGCCAGTAGTCGAGGACTAGCGGGGGTGCACTACGAGCAGTACTTC
CDR3 protein: CASSRGLAGVHYEQYF

D gene: .
J gene: TRBJ1-6
clone size: .
V gene: TRBV10-3
CDR3 DNA: TGTGCCATCAGGGAAGGGAGTTCACCCCTCCACTTT
CDR3 protein: CAIREGSSPLHF

D gene: .
J gene: TRBJ2-2
clone size: .
V gene: TRBV11-1
CDR3 DNA: TGTGCCAGCAGCTTAACCGGGAACACCGGGGAGCTGTTTTTT
CDR3 protein: CASSLTGNTGELFF

D gene: TRBD1
J gene: TRBJ1-2
clone size: .
V gene: TRBV4-3
CDR3 DNA: TGCGCCAGCAGCCACGACAGGGACAGCGACTATGGCTACACCTTC
CDR3 protein: CASSHDRDSDYGYTF

D gene: .
J gene: TRBJ2-1
clone size: once
V gene: TRBV2
CDR3 DNA: TGTGCCAGCAGTGAAGCAACAGGGCTTGACAATGAGCAGTTCTTC
CDR3 protein: CASSEATGLDNEQFF

D gene: TRBD1
J gene: TRBJ1-2
clone size: .
V gene: TRBV6-1
CDR3 DNA: TGTGCCAGCAGAACGGACAGGAACTATGGCTACACCTTC
CDR3 protein: CASRTDRNYGYTF

D gene: .
J gene: TRBJ2-7
clone size: few
V gene: TRBV5-1
CDR3 DNA: TGCGCCAGCAGCTTGGGAACAGGGCCCTACGAGCAGTACTTC
CDR3 protein: CASSLGTGPYEQYF

D gene: TRBD2
J gene: TRBJ2-1
clone size: .
V gene: TRBV9
CDR3 DNA: TGTGCCAGCAGCTCCCCGCGGGGGGGAACCACCTACAATGAGCAGTTCTTC
CDR3 protein: CASSSPRGGTTYNEQFF

D gene: TRBD1
J gene: TRBJ1-1
clone size: .
V gene: TRBV27
CDR3 DNA: TGTGCCAGCAGTTTCGGACCGGGACAGGGGGCTGGGTACACTGAAGCTTTCTTT
CDR3 protein: CASSFGPGQGAGYTEAFF

D gene: .
J gene: TRBJ1-6
clone size: .
V gene: TRBV7-9
CDR3 DNA: TGTGCCAGCAGCTTAGGAGGGATTGGTAATTCACCCCTCCACTTT
CDR3 protein: CASSLGGIGNSPLHF